This T cell receptor beta chain emerged from a study of blood T cells in healthy people across ages. Overall study results and limits: Across samples, TCR beta diversity tracked strongly with naive T cell percentage. Older age coincided with a roughly linear decline in TCR beta diversity per million T cells.

This CDR3 contains 16 residues. The germline V gene has CDR1 LGHDT and CDR2 YNNKEL (reference sequence). V was clipped by 2 bases and J by 8 bases; unmatched bases: 11. A J-beta primer mix and a sample-barcoded 5' primer were used in a second PCR of about 7 to 12 cycles. Each cDNA molecule carried a tag from a template-switch adaptor that contained 12 random nucleotides. TCRdb recomputed calls from the 5' RACE reads with MiXCR, one row per CDR3 protein. The sample gives more than 1,000,000 distinct CDR3 sequences, approximately 25% of which show up once; around 0.75% is in the top ten. This clonotype was detected only a few times. Its target is not known. The data also belong to a second study, concerning T cells of mothers and their children. That study reports: Comparable shaping of TCR recombination output by thymic selection was observed in related and unrelated pairs.

The chain combines TRBV3-1 with TRBJ2-1; 8 bases align to TRBD1. The TCR was taken from a girl aged 2-15 years in good health. The sample was blood. The DNA for the CDR3 is TGTGCCAGCAGCCAAATTCATCAGGGGGCTCTCGATGAGCAGTTCTTC. Its protein is CASSQIHQGALDEQFF.